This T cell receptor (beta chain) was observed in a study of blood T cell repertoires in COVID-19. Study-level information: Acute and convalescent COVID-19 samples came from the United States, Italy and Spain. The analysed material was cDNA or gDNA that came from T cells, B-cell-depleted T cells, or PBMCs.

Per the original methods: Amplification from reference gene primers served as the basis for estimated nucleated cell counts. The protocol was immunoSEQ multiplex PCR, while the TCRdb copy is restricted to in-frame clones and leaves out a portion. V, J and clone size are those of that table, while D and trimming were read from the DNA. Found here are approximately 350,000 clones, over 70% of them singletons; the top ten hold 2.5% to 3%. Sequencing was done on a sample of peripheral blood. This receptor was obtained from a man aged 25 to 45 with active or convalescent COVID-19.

The CDR3 DNA is TGTGCCAGCAGCGTTCCGGGGCCTTTTTCTCTTCGCGGGGACCATTCACCCCTCCACTTT. Translating it yields CASSVPGPFSLRGDHSPLHF. The V gene is TRBV7-3, the J gene TRBJ1-6, with D maybe TRBD1 (5 bases). This CDR3 region has 20 residues. Germline V CDR1 and CDR2: SGHTA, FQGTGA. Deletions cut 5 bases from V and 8 bases from J, with 31 bases between.